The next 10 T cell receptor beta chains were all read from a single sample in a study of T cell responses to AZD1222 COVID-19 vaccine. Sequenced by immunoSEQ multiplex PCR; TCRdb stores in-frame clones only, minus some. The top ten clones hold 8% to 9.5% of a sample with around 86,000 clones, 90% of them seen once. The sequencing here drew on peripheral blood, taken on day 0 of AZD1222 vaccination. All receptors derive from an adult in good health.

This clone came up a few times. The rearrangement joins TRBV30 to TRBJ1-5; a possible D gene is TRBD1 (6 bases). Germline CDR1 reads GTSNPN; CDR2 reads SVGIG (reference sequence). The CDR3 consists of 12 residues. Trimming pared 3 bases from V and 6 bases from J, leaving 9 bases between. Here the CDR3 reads CAWSIQGQPQHF. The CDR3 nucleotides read TGTGCCTGGAGCATACAGGGTCAGCCCCAGCATTTT.

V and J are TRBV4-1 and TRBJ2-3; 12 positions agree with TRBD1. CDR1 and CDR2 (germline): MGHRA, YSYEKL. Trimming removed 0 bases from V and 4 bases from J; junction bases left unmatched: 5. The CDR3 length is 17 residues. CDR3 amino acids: CASSQDGTGGRADTQYF. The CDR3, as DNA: TGCGCCAGCAGCCAAGATGGGACAGGGGGCAGGGCAGATACGCAGTATTTT.

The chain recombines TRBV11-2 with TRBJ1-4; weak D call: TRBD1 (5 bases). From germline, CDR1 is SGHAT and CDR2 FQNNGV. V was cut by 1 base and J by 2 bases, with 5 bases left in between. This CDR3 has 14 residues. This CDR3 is CASSLGGTNEKLFF. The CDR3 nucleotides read TGTGCCAGCAGCTTAGGGGGCACTAATGAAAAACTGTTTTTT.

This CDR3 reads CASSLRGGGNTIYF. DNA of the CDR3: TGTGCCAGCAGCCTCAGGGGGGGAGGAAACACCATATATTTT. The chain employs TRBV6-5 and TRBJ1-3; 7 bases are shared with TRBD1. Germline V CDR1 and CDR2: MNHEY, SVGAGI. V shed 6 bases, J shed 4 bases, and the junction held 6 bases outside the gene matches. The CDR3 has 14 amino acids.

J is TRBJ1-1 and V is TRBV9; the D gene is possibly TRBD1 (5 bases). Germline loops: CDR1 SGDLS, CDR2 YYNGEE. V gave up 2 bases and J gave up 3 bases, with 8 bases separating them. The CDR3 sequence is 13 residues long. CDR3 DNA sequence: TGTGCCAGCAGCGTCGTACAGGACACTGAAGCTTTCTTT. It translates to CASSVVQDTEAFF.

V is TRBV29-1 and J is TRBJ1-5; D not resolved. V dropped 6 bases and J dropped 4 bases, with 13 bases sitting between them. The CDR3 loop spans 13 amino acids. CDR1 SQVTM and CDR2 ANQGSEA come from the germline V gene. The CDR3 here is CSVPFLGNQPQHF. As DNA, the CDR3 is TGCAGCGTCCCATTTCTCGGGAATCAGCCCCAGCATTTT.

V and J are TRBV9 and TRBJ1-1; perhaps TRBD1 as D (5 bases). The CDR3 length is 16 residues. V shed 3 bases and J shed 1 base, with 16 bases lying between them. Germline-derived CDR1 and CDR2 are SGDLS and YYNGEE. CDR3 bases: TGTGCCAGCAGCGCGAACATCGAAAGGGGGAACACTGAAGCTTTCTTT. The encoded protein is CASSANIERGNTEAFF.

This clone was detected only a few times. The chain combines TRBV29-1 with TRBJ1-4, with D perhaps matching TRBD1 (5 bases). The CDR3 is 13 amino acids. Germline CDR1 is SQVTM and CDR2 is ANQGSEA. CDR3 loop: CSGGIATNEKLFF. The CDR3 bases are TGCAGTGGGGGAATTGCAACTAATGAAAAACTGTTTTTT.

CDR3: CASSYNSRANTEAFF. CDR3 sequence (DNA): TGTGCCAGCAGTTATAATAGCAGGGCCAACACTGAAGCTTTCTTT. The V call is TRBV6-5, the J call TRBJ1-1, with D perhaps TRBD1 (5 bases). Germline-derived CDR1 and CDR2 are MNHEY and SVGAGI. CDR3 length equals 15 residues. The V gene lost 3 bases and the J gene lost 2 bases, with 13 bases spanning the gap.

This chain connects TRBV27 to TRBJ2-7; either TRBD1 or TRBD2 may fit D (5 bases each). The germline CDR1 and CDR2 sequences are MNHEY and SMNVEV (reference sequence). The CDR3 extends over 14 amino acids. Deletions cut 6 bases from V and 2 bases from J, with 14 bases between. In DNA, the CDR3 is TGTGCCAGCAGATCCCGGGGCAGGACCTACGAGCAGTACTTC. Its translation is CASRSRGRTYEQYF.